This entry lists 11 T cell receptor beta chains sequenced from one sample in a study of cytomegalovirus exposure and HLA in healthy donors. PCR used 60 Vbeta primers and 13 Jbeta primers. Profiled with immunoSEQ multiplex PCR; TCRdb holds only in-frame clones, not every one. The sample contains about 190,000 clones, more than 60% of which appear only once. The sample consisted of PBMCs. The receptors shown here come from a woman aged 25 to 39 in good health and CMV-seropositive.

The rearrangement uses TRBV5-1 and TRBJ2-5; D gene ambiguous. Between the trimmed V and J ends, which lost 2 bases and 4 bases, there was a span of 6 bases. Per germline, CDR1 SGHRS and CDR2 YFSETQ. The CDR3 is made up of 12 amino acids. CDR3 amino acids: CASSFSGETQYF. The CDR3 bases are TGCGCCAGCAGCTTTTCCGGAGAGACCCAGTACTTC.

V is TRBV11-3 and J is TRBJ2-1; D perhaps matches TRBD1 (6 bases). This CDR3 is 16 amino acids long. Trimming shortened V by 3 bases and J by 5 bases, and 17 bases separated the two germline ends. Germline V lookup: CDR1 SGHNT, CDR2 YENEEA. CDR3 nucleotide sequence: TGTGCCAGCAGCTTGGAACAGGGCAGCATGAACAATGAGCAGTTCTTC. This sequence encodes CASSLEQGSMNNEQFF.

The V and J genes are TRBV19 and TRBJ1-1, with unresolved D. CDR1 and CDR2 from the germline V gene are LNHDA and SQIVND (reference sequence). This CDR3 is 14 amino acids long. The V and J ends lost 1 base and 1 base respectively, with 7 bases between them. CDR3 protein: CASSIGGRNTEAFF. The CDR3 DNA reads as TGTGCCAGTAGTATAGGTGGGAGGAACACTGAAGCTTTCTTT.

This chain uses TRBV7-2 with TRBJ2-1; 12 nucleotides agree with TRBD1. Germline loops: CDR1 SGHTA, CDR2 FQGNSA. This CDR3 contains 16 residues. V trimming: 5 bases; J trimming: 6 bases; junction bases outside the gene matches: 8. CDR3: CASSAVGTGGINEQFF. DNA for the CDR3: TGTGCCAGCAGCGCCGTTGGGACAGGGGGCATCAATGAGCAGTTCTTC.

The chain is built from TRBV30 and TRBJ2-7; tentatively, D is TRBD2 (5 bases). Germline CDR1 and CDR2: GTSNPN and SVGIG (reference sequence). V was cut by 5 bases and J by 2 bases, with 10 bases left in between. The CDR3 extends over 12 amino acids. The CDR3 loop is CAWEGFAYEQYF. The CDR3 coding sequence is TGTGCCTGGGAGGGCTTCGCCTACGAGCAGTACTTC.

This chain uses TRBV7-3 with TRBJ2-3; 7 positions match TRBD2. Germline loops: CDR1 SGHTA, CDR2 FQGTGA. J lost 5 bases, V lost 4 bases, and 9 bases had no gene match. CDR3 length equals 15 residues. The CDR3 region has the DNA TGTGCCAGCAGCTCTACGGGACTATCACAAGATACGCAGTATTTT. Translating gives CASSSTGLSQDTQYF.

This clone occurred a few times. The CDR3 DNA reads as TGTGCCAGCTCATCCCCAGGGGAGCAGTACTTC. Its translation: CASSSPGEQYF. The chain uses TRBV18 and TRBJ2-7; possible D gene TRBD1, 5 bases. The CDR3 runs to 11 residues. V was trimmed by 5 bases and J by 7 bases, leaving 9 bases between them. CDR1 KGHSH and CDR2 LQKENI come from the germline V gene.

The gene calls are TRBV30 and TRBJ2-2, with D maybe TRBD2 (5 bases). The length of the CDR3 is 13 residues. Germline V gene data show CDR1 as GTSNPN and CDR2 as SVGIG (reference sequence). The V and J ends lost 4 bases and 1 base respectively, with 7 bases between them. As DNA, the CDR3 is TGTGCCTGGAACGGGGTGAACACCGGGGAGCTGTTTTTT. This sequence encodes CAWNGVNTGELFF.

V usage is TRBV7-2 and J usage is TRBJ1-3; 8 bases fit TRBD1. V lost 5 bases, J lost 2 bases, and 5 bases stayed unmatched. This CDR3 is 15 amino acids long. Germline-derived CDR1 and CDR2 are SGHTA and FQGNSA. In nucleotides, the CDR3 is TGTGCCAGCAGCCAGGACAGGGATGCTGGAAACACCATATATTTT. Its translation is CASSQDRDAGNTIYF.

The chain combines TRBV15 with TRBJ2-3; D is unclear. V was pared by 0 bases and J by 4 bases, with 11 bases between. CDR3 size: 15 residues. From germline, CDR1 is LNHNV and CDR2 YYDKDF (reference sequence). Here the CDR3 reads CATSRDRGTSDTQYF. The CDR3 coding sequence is TGTGCCACCAGCAGAGATAGAGGCACTTCAGATACGCAGTATTTT.

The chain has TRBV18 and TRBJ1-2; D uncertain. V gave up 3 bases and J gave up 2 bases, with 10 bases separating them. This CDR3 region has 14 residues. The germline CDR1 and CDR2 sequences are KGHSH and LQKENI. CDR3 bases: TGTGCCAGCTCACCCCAGACAAAAAACTATGGCTACACCTTC. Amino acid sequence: CASSPQTKNYGYTF.